This entry features one T cell receptor (beta chain) sequence. Its cognate antigen has yet to be identified. No much larger clone is present one base from it, and per-base qualities are unavailable. The cohort comprised fewer than 700 healthy bone marrow donors. At the time of sampling, all cohort members were nominally healthy, though unrecorded immune exposures were likely present. The donor tested CMV seronegative and was one of the 352 seronegative cohort members. Each donor provided a peripheral blood sample, and peripheral blood mononuclear cells were used for TCR beta sequencing. The Qiagen DNeasy Blood Extraction Kit was used to extract genomic DNA from the blood cell samples. The data were taken from a study of cytomegalovirus exposure and HLA in healthy donors (dated by TCRdb to about 2017). Concerning the study at large: An earlier analysis of approximately 600 of the donors reported 250 to 300 Gb of sequence data and some 120 million unique TCR beta sequences from 190 million or so T cells. Because of strong linkage in the cohort, five DR-DQ haplotypes were treated as single units for association and clustering. In a later analysis, previously published TCR beta repertoires from 550 to 750 donors were re-analyzed and high-resolution HLA genotyping was added so that TCR occurrence patterns could be studied. A later genetic analysis used genome-wide SNP genotypes for about 60% of the 666 donors, treating that subset as a discovery cohort. Using immunosequencing, the study profiled T cell repertoires from around 680 subjects and related those repertoires to cytomegalovirus serostatus. Along with the roughly 700-subject first cohort, a separate validation cohort of over 90 different subjects was used. The study combined high-throughput TCR immunosequencing, statistical association of individual TCRs with disease status, and machine learning to predict cytomegalovirus infection status. Of the approximately 400 genotyped donors, 65% to 90% fell in the genetic ancestry cluster associated with self-reported Caucasian donors. Class I and class II HLA loci were covered by the typing at four-digit resolution. Donor age, sex, ethnicity and CMV serostatus were compiled alongside the repertoire data. Among 300 to 500 genotyped donors of the cohort, an average of around 250,000 unique TCR beta nucleotide sequences was sequenced per donor, of which 15% to 20% were non-productive. Typing coverage varied by locus: roughly 629-630 donors for A, B, C, DRB1 and DQB1; 522 for DQA1; approximately 610 for DPA1; 450 to 480 for DPB1. In the later analysis, no new phenotypic data were used to find candidate immune exposures; instead, reliance was placed on TCR beta sequences and their occurrence across donors. An early release covering roughly 600 HLA-typed donors comprised roughly 300 gigabases of sequencing data and about 90 million unique TCR sequences. An earlier analysis of 450 to 750 of the donors used high-throughput TCR beta sequencing to judge whether each TCR beta V gene segment behaved as functional or pseudogenic. Every discovery cohort repertoire had been produced on one sequencing platform. The study aimed to test whether signatures of past pathogen exposure could be identified by cataloging public T cell receptors. What the research found in general, with its limitations: This cohort had only TCR beta chains sequenced, and the lack of alpha or paired-chain data limited which features could be detected. Broadly in line with IMGT annotations, most TCR beta V segments showed up in productive rearrangements about 87% or about 30% of the time in an earlier analysis of 587 of the donors. In a later analysis, most CMV-associated TCR beta chains were found to appear HLA-restricted, with HLA associations seemingly driven largely by CMV exposure. A further reported finding was that TCR beta sequences accurately predicted the HLA-A and HLA-B alleles for most subjects in the first cohort. Because HLA typing was unavailable for some donors at each locus, only the typed subset was used in association tests. Compared with equally common non-associated chains, HLA-associated TCR beta chains in a later analysis were more clonally expanded and had lower generation probabilities. The classifier was reported to diagnose cytomegalovirus status with high specificity and sensitivity in both the original and validation cohorts. According to a later genetic analysis, donors in an Asian-associated ancestry cluster had fewer N-insertions in productive TCRs than the approximately 670-donor mean. V-gene and J-gene trimming of TCR beta chains was associated with a missense DCLRE1C variant in a later genetic analysis, and the association was replicated in an independent cohort. Several of the top co-occurrence clusters appeared to be linked to parvovirus B19, influenza, CMV and Epstein-Barr virus, according to a later analysis. Across donors, most TCR sequences were observed very rarely, whereas some public TCRs were present in many individuals. In a later analysis, around 17,000 TCR beta sequences were associated with specific HLA alleles at a false discovery rate of 0.05. Because counts were too low, about 18 rarely observed V segments, including chromosome 9 orphons, were excluded from the earlier analysis of fewer than 650 of the donors. A few of the identified cytomegalovirus-associated TCR beta chains were confirmed in vitro to be specific for cytomegalovirus antigens. The study gave a list of 150 to 200 TCR beta chains associated with cytomegalovirus. Presence/absence analyses assumed roughly uniform sequencing depth across donors, an assumption that may not hold. A later analysis found that TCR association rates varied across HLA loci, with DRB1 alleles showing the most associated TCRs and HLA-C alleles the fewest. The authors suggested that the approach could potentially be generalized to other disease states and immunological phenotypes. A cluster of highly shared sequence variants was judged likely to represent a technical artifact of the sequencing pipeline. Linkage disequilibrium might explain the correlated functional status among segregating V segments, but an unknown experimental factor could not be excluded. When HLA alleles, especially DR and DQ, strongly co-occurred, TCR associations were difficult to assign to individual alleles. Immune exposure information for the cohort was limited to CMV serostatus.

Preparation of the library involved the immunoSEQ multiplex PCR assay. The multiplex PCR relied on a mix of 60 forward primers for TCR Vbeta segments and 13 reverse primers for TCR Jbeta segments. A multiplex PCR assay on genomic DNA amplified the CDR3 region of rearranged TCR beta genes. On the Illumina HiSeq System, the amplified TCR beta libraries were sequenced as 87-base-pair reads. The original methods were these. In a later analysis, some 80 million unique TCR beta chains were counted across the approximately 640 repertoires, and roughly 10 million of these chains were shared by at least two donors. Raw reads were error-corrected and collapsed into unique sequences with a nearest-neighbor algorithm that merged closely related sequences to remove PCR and sequencing errors. To assign V, D and J gene segments, CDR3 sequences were aligned to IMGT reference sequences. For a sequence to be retained, a match of at least six nucleotides to both a V gene segment and a J gene segment was required. Rearrangements were called productive when the CDR3 lacked stop codons and stayed in frame with V and J; all others were non-productive. Following IMGT convention, CDR3 was defined as the stretch from the second conserved V-encoded cysteine up to the conserved J-encoded phenylalanine. In an earlier analysis of around 540 of the donors, sequences lacking an unambiguous match to a single V gene segment were excluded. An earlier analysis of 587 of the donors called V segments functional above 56.7% productive rearrangements and segregating when the between-donor standard deviation exceeded 5%. A statistical classification framework was built to diagnose cytomegalovirus status from the catalog of TCR beta chain sequences. V and J gene assignment, in a later analysis, came from comparing TCR nucleotide sequences with IMGT/GENE-DB human TR gene sequences. The TCRdist pipeline was used in a later analysis to assign CDR3 sequences and most-parsimonious VDJ recombination scenarios. In a later analysis, each TCR beta chain was defined by its CDR3 amino acid sequence together with its V-gene family, and reads lacking a unique V-gene family were excluded. As a way to deal with suspected cross-contamination and a sequencing artifact, a later analysis dropped approximately 590 nucleotide sequences that were highly shared and had low generation probability. A later analysis calculated a clonal expansion index for each public chain from normalized within-repertoire ranks of inferred template counts. A later analysis computed generation probabilities with a VDJ recombination model fitted to out-of-frame rearrangements, and checked the results against IGoR. A later analysis scored TCR-TCR, TCR-HLA and TCR-CMV co-occurrence with hypergeometric tests, applying a repertoire-size bias correction to TCR pairs. A later analysis estimated false discovery rates by permuting HLA or CMV assignments 20 times. A later analysis grouped co-occurring TCRs with DBSCAN, adding TCRdist sequence similarity when clustering within HLA-allele-positive subsets. For co-occurrence clustering, repertoires with fewer than 30,000 or more than 120,000 public chains were excluded, along with four to six repertoires with anomalous nucleotide sharing. TCRdb re-hosts the immuneACCESS table, in-frame sequences only. Its copies lack some clones; in the studies checked, an unresolved V gene accounts for under half of them, and the cause for the rest is not known. V and J calls and clone size are those listed in that table; D and trimming were worked out from the DNA. The sample table contains 95,000 to 150,000 clones; only one count was recorded for over 75% of them. The top ten hold around 2% of the sample.

Input material: PBMCs. The receptor was isolated from a man aged 35-49 years in good health and CMV-seronegative.

The DNA sequence is as follows: TGCGCCAGCAGCTTGGTTTCCAGCGGGTACCAAGAGACCCAGTACTTC. The resulting protein is CASSLVSSGYQETQYF. The chain couples TRBV5-1 to TRBJ2-5; a tentative D call is TRBD2 (6 bases match). CDR1 and CDR2 are drawn from the germline V gene: SGHRS, YFSETQ. Inclusive of the bounding cysteine and phenylalanine, the CDR3 is 16 residues long. Only the CDR3 portion is preserved as DNA: 48 bases, with reading frame beginning at the first base. At the junction V is shortened by 0 bases and J by 0 bases, with 12 bases in between.